This T cell receptor (beta chain) was identified during a study of blood T cell repertoires in COVID-19. Trimming removed 4 bases from V and 4 bases from J; junction bases left unmatched: 7. In germline, CDR1 is SGDLS, CDR2 YYNGEE. This CDR3 spans 15 amino acids. Sequencing was performed with immunoSEQ multiplex PCR; in TCRdb, only in-frame clones are kept and a portion is missing. The sample lists about 150,000 clones; 91% were seen once. The V call is TRBV9, the J call TRBJ2-2, with TRBD1 matching over 7 bases. The sample consisted of peripheral blood. This TCR derives from a man between 45 and 60 years old with acute or convalescent COVID-19. CDR3 coding DNA: TGTGCCAGCAGCCCGCGACAGGGACCCACCGGGGAGCTGTTTTTT. Translating it yields CASSPRQGPTGELFF.